The 22 T cell receptor beta chains below all came from one sample that was sequenced in a study of CD8 T cells in ankylosing spondylitis. TCRdb re-analysed the 5' RACE reads in MiXCR, keeping a single row per CDR3 protein. The sample gives about 180,000 distinct CDR3 sequences, 8.5% to 10% of which show up once; roughly 16% is in the top ten. The specimen sequenced was blood, either unsorted or a sorted T cell fraction (not recorded which). The receptor set was obtained from a female donor with ankylosing spondylitis or in good health (not recorded which).

This chain links TRBV4-2 with TRBJ2-1; 12 positions agree with TRBD2. CDR1 is LGHNA and CDR2 is YNFKEQ in the germline V gene. This CDR3 contains 19 residues. V was clipped by 0 bases and J by 9 bases; unmatched bases: 15. The CDR3 region is CASSQDFGASGRAGGEQFF. CDR3 nucleotides: TGTGCCAGCAGCCAAGATTTCGGAGCTAGCGGGAGGGCCGGGGGTGAGCAGTTCTTC.

This clonotype was recorded a few times. V and J are TRBV6-5 and TRBJ2-5; D is perhaps TRBD2 (5 bases). The germline V and J ends were trimmed by 4 bases and 7 bases, with 13 bases remaining between them. The germline gives CDR1 MNHEY, CDR2 SVGAGI. The CDR3 sequence is 13 residues long. CDR3 DNA sequence: TGTGCCAGCAGTTCCGGAGCCCGGGGGACCCAGTACTTC. It codes for CASSSGARGTQYF.

This clonotype has only a few counts. This chain uses TRBV28 with TRBJ2-7; weak D call: TRBD2 (5 bases). Germline loops: CDR1 MDHEN, CDR2 SYDVKM. CDR3 size: 10 residues. CDR3 sequence reads: CAIGLYEQYF. The DNA for the CDR3 is TGTGCAATCGGACTGTACGAGCAGTACTTC.

There are a few counts of this clonotype. V gene TRBV28 combines with J gene TRBJ2-7; D is possibly TRBD2 (5 bases). Germline V gene data show CDR1 as MDHEN and CDR2 as SYDVKM. With 6 bases removed from V and 0 bases from J, the gap between germline ends came to 9 bases. The CDR3 length is 13 residues. The CDR3 here is CASRERSSYEQYF. CDR3 nucleotide sequence: TGTGCCAGCAGAGAGCGGTCCTCCTACGAGCAGTACTTC.

This clonotype was counted between two and nine times. This chain links TRBV7-8 with TRBJ2-4, with TRBD2 identical over 8 bases. The CDR3 runs to 14 residues. Unmatched junction bases numbered 11, after V lost 7 bases and J lost 9 bases. Germline-derived CDR1 and CDR2 are SGHVS and FQNEAQ. The CDR3 sequence is CASKAGASSGIQYF. The CDR3, as DNA: TGTGCCAGCAAAGCGGGGGCCTCAAGTGGCATTCAGTACTTC.

This chain uses TRBV28 with TRBJ1-5, with D unresolved. The CDR3 spans 13 residues. In germline, CDR1 is MDHEN, CDR2 SYDVKM. Trimming cost V 2 bases and J 3 bases, with 5 bases left between them. This chain's CDR3 is CASSLPSNQPQHF. Here the CDR3 DNA reads TGTGCCAGCAGTTTACCCTCCAATCAGCCCCAGCATTTT.

This clonotype has ten or more counts. This chain links TRBV27 with TRBJ1-1, with D possibly TRBD1 on 5 matching bases. The germline V gene encodes CDR1 MNHEY and CDR2 SMNVEV (reference sequence). The CDR3 is 12 amino acids. V was pared by 6 bases and J by 4 bases, with 9 bases between. CDR3 in DNA: TGTGCCAGCAGCCAGGGTGGCACTGAAGCTTTCTTT. It encodes CASSQGGTEAFF.

This clonotype was found a few times. The V gene is TRBV27, the J gene TRBJ2-1, with D unclear. V was shortened by 3 bases and J by 4 bases, with 7 bases between the two germline ends. This CDR3 contains 13 residues. Germline CDR1 reads MNHEY; CDR2 reads SMNVEV (reference sequence). CDR3 region: CASSFSPYNEQFF. The CDR3 DNA reads TGTGCCAGCAGTTTCTCTCCATACAATGAGCAGTTCTTC.

The sample holds many counts of this clonotype. This chain connects TRBV11-2 to TRBJ2-3, with D uncertain. Trimming left V 0 bases short and J 1 base short, with 2 bases between. Germline V gene sequence: CDR1 SGHAT, CDR2 FQNNGV. The CDR3 length is 13 residues. The chain's CDR3 is CASSLDRTDTQYF. CDR3 DNA: TGTGCCAGCAGCTTAGATCGCACAGATACGCAGTATTTT.

This clonotype appeared a few times. This rearrangement joins TRBV4-1 to TRBJ2-1; tentatively, D is TRBD1 or TRBD2 (5 bases each). Trimming removed 0 bases from V and 2 bases from J, with 17 bases in between. Germline CDR1 reads MGHRA; CDR2 reads YSYEKL. The CDR3 covers 18 residues. The CDR3 is CASSQEIVGTFAYNEQFF. The CDR3 region has the DNA TGCGCCAGCAGCCAAGAGATTGTGGGGACGTTCGCCTACAATGAGCAGTTCTTC.

This clonotype was counted ten times or more. The chain recombines TRBV3-1 with TRBJ2-2, with a tentative D call TRBD1 (6 bases). Trimming took off 0 bases at V and 10 bases at J, with 18 bases between the two ends. Germline-derived CDR1 and CDR2 are LGHDT and YNNKEL (reference sequence). The CDR3 length is 16 residues. The DNA for the CDR3 is TGTGCCAGCAGCCAAGACCTGGACAGATTGGATGAGGAGCTGTTTTTT. Translating it yields CASSQDLDRLDEELFF.

This clonotype has only a few counts. The V gene is TRBV6-2 or TRBV6-3, the J gene TRBJ1-1; D not certain. Germline V gives CDR1 MNHEY, CDR2 SVGEGT. The germline V and J ends were trimmed by 5 bases and 11 bases, with 12 bases remaining between them. There are 11 residues in the CDR3. CDR3 sequence reads: CASSGIGEAFF. The CDR3 bases are TGTGCCAGCAGTGGAATCGGGGAGGCTTTCTTT.

V gene TRBV5-6 combines with J gene TRBJ2-1; TRBD2 matches 7 bases. Germline CDR1 SGHDT, CDR2 YYEEEE. V lost 0 bases and J lost 3; bases outside the gene matches: 9. This CDR3 is built from 17 residues. CDR3 in amino acids: CASSLETSFVIYNEQFF. The CDR3 DNA sequence: TGTGCCAGCAGCTTGGAGACTAGCTTTGTAATCTACAATGAGCAGTTCTTC.

This clonotype has a handful of counts. The chain combines TRBV4-3 with TRBJ2-7, with no clear D. The CDR3 loop spans 13 amino acids. The germline gives CDR1 LGHNA, CDR2 YSLEER. Between the trimmed V and J ends, which lost 0 bases and 4 bases, there was a span of 7 bases. CDR3 protein: CASSQDSGYEQYF. The CDR3 DNA is TGCGCCAGCAGCCAAGACTCCGGGTACGAGCAGTACTTC.

This clonotype was seen many times. The chain uses TRBV6-1 and TRBJ2-1, with D perhaps TRBD2 (6 bases). The CDR3 runs to 13 residues. Trimming left V 4 bases short and J 4 bases short, with 8 bases between. CDR1 is MNHNS, CDR2 SASEGT, per germline. The CDR3 spells CASSVAVYNEQFF. The DNA for the CDR3 is TGTGCCAGCAGTGTAGCGGTTTACAATGAGCAGTTCTTC.

The chain couples TRBV2 to TRBJ2-3; D is undetermined. CDR1 and CDR2 (germline): SNHLY, FYNNEI. V lost 2 bases to trimming and J lost 6 bases, with 18 bases between them. The CDR3 runs to 16 residues. The chain's CDR3 is CASSEFGRRGGDTQYF. As DNA, the CDR3 is TGTGCCAGCAGTGAATTTGGGCGGAGAGGTGGCGATACGCAGTATTTT.

This clonotype showed up many times. The DNA of the CDR3 is TGTGCCACCACGGGGGCAGGGAATCTCAATGAGCAGTTCTTC. It yields the protein CATTGAGNLNEQFF. The chain links TRBV24-1 to TRBJ2-1; D tentatively fits TRBD1 or TRBD2 (6 bases each). With 8 bases removed from V and 6 bases from J, the gap between germline ends came to 16 bases. The germline V gene has CDR1 KGHDR and CDR2 SFDVKD. The length of the CDR3 is 14 residues.

This chain joins TRBV4-3 and TRBJ1-6, with D possibly being TRBD1 (6 bases). Trimming took off 0 bases at V and 7 bases at J, with 13 bases between the two ends. Germline V gene data show CDR1 as LGHNA and CDR2 as YSLEER. This CDR3 has 16 amino acids. The CDR3 region is CASSQDAGGQNSPLHF. The CDR3 bases are TGCGCCAGCAGCCAAGACGCCGGTGGACAGAATTCACCCCTCCACTTT.

The chain joins TRBV24-1 to TRBJ2-2; D may be TRBD2 (6 bases). Looked up from germline, CDR1 is KGHDR and CDR2 is SFDVKD. The CDR3 totals 15 residues. V gave up 4 bases and J gave up 4 bases, with 12 bases separating them. CDR3 DNA sequence: TGTGCCACCAGTGACGTGGGGGGAGCCACCGGGGAGCTGTTTTTT. This gives the protein CATSDVGGATGELFF.

This clonotype turned up a few times. The chain combines TRBV27 with TRBJ2-3; TRBD2 agrees at 9 bases. Germline V gene data show CDR1 as MNHEY and CDR2 as SMNVEV (reference sequence). This CDR3 spans 15 amino acids. J lost 3 bases, V lost 3 bases, and 4 bases had no gene match. The CDR3 sequence is CASSLGSGSTDTQYF. The CDR3 DNA is TGTGCCAGCAGTTTGGGTAGCGGGAGTACAGATACGCAGTATTTT.

The J gene is TRBJ2-6, the V gene TRBV6-2 or TRBV6-3; no firm D call. CDR3 length: 15 amino acids. Deletions cut 6 bases from V and 0 bases from J, with 9 bases between. Germline-derived CDR1 and CDR2 are MNHEY and SVGEGT. The CDR3 is CASSDQFSGANVLTF. CDR3 nucleotides: TGTGCCAGCAGCGACCAGTTCTCTGGGGCCAACGTCCTGACTTTC.

The genes are TRBV24-1 and TRBJ2-2; D may match TRBD1 or TRBD2 (5 bases each). The V and J ends lost 8 bases and 7 bases respectively, with 10 bases between them. Per germline, CDR1 KGHDR and CDR2 SFDVKD. The length of the CDR3 is 12 residues. As DNA, the CDR3 is TGTGCCACCAAGGGACCGGGCGGGGAGCTGTTTTTT. Translating gives CATKGPGGELFF.